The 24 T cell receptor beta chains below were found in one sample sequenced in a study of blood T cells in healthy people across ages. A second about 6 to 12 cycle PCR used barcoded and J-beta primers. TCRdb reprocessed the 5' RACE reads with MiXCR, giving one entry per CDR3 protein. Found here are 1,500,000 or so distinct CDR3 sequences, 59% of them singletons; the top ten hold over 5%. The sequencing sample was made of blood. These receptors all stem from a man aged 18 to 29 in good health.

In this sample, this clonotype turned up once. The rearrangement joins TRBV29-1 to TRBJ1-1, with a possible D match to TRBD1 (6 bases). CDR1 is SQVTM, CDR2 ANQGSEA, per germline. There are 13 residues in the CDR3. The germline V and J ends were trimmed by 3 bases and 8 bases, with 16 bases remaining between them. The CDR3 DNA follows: TGCAGCGTTGACTCTACGGGGGGCGGGGAAGCTTTCTTT. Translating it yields CSVDSTGGGEAFF.

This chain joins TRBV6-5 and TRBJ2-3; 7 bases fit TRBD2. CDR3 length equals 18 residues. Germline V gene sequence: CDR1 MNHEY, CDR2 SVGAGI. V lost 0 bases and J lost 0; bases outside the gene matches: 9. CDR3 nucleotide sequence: TGTGCCAGCAGTTACTCGGTTAGCGGGTCGACTAGCACAGATACGCAGTATTTT. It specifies CASSYSVSGSTSTDTQYF.

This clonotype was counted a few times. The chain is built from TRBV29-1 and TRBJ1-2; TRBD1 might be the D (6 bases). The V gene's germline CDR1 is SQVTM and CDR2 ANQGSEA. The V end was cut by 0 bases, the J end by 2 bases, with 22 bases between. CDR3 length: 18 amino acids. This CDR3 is CSVEERTEIWGRNYGYTF. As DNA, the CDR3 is TGCAGCGTTGAAGAGCGGACTGAGATCTGGGGGCGGAACTATGGCTACACCTTC.

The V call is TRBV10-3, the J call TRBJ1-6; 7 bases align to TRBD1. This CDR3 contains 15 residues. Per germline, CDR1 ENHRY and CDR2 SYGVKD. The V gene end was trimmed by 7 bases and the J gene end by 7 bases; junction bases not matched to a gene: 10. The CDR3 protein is CAIKATGIENSPLHF. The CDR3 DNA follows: TGTGCCATCAAAGCGACAGGGATAGAAAATTCACCCCTCCACTTT.

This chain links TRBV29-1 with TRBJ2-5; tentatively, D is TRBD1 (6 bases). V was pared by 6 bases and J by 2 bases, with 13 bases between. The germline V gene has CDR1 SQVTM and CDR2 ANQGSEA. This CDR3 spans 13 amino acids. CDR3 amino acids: CSVDDRRQETQYF. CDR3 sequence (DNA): TGCAGCGTAGATGACAGGCGTCAAGAGACCCAGTACTTC.

CDR3 nucleotides: TGTGCCAGCAGTCCTACGACGGCCAACGTCCTGACTTTC. This sequence encodes CASSPTTANVLTF. J is TRBJ2-6 and V is TRBV12-3 or TRBV12-4; D unclear. The V gene lost 5 bases and the J gene lost 6 bases, with 8 bases spanning the gap. This CDR3 has 13 residues.

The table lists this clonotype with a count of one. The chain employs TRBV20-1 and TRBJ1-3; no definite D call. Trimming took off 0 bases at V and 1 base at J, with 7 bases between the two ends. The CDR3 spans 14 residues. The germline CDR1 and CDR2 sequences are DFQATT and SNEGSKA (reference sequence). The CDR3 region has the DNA TGCAGTGCTAGAGATCCCAGTTCTGGAAACACCATATATTTT. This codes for CSARDPSSGNTIYF.

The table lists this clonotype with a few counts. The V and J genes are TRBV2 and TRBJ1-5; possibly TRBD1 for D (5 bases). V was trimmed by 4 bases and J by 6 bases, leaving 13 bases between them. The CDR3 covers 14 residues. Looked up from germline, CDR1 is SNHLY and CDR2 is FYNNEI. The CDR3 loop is CASSGGGDGQPQHF. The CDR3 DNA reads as TGTGCCAGCAGTGGGGGCGGAGATGGTCAGCCCCAGCATTTT. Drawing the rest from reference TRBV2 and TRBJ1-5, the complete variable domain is EPEVTQTPSHQVTQMGQEVILRCVPISNHLYFYWYRQILGQKVEFLVSFYNNEISEKSEIFDDQFSVERPDGSNFTLKIRSTKLEDSAMYFCASSGGGDGQPQHFGDGTRLSIL.

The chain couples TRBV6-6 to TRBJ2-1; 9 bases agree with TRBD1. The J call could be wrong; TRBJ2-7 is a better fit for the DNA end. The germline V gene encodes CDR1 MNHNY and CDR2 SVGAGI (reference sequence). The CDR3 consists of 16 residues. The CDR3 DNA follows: TGTGCCAGCAGTTACTCGAAAGGGACAGGGTGGTACGAGCAGTACTTC. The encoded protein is CASSYSKGTGWYEQYF.

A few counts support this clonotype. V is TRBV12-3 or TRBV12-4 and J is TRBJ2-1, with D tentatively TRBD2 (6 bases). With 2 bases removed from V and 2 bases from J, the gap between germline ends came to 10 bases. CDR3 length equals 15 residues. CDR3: CASSLRRGPYNEQFF. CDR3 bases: TGTGCCAGCAGTTTAAGGCGGGGTCCCTACAATGAGCAGTTCTTC.

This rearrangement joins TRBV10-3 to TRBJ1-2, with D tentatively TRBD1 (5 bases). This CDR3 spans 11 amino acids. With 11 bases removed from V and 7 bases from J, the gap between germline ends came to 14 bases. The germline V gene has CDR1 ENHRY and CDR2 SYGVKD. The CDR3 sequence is CASGGDAGYTF. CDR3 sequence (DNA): TGTGCCTCTGGGGGGGACGCTGGCTACACCTTC.

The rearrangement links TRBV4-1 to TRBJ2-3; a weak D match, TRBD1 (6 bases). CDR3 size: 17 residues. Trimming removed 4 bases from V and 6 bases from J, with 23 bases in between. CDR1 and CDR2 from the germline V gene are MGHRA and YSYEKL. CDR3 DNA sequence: TGCGCCAGCAGCCTTTTAGCCTTTGGACAGCGGTGGGATACGCAGTATTTT. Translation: CASSLLAFGQRWDTQYF.

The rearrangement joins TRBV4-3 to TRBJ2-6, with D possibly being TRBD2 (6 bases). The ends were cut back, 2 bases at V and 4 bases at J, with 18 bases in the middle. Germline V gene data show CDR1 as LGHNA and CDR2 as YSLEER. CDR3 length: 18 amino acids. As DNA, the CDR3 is TGCGCCAGCAGCCAATCTTGGCTGCGGGGTTCAGGGGCCAACGTCCTGACTTTC. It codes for CASSQSWLRGSGANVLTF.

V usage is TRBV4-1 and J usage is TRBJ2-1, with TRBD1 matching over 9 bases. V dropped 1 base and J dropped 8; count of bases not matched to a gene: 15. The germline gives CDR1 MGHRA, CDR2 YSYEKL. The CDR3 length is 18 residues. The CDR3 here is CASSQAPLRDRVWYEQFF. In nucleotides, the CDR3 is TGCGCCAGCAGCCAAGCGCCTTTGCGGGACAGGGTTTGGTATGAGCAGTTCTTC.

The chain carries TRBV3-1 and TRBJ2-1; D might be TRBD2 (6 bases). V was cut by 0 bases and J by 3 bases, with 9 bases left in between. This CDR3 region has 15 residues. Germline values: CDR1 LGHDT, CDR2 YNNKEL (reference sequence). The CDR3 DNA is TGTGCCAGCAGCCAAGAGGGCGGGGACTACAATGAGCAGTTCTTC. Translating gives CASSQEGGDYNEQFF.

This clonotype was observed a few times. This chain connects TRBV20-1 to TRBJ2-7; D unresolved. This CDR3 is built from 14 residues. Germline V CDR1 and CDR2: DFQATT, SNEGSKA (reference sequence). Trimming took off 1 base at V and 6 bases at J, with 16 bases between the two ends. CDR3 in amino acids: CSARARPFPGEQYF. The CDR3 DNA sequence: TGCAGTGCTAGAGCACGGCCCTTCCCGGGCGAGCAGTACTTC.

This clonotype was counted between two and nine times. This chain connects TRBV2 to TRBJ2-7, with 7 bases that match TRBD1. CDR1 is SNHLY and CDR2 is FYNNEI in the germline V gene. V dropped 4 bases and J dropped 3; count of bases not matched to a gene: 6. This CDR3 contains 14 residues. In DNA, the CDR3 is TGTGCCAGCAGTGCGGGCAGGGGGATCTACGAGCAGTACTTC. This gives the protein CASSAGRGIYEQYF.

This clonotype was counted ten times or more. CDR3 protein: CASSLAVSGANVLTF. The CDR3 coding sequence is TGTGCCAGCAGCTTAGCCGTTTCTGGGGCCAACGTCCTGACTTTC. The genes are TRBV7-9 and TRBJ2-6; D is undetermined. V was pared by 0 bases and J by 1 base, with 4 bases between. Germline values: CDR1 SEHNR, CDR2 FQNEAQ (reference sequence). The CDR3 is 15 residues long.

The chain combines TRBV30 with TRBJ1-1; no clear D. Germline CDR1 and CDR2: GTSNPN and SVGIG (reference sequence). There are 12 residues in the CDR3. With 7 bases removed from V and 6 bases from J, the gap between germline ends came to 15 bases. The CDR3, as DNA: TGTGCCTCCAATAAGGGCGGATCTGAAGCTTTCTTT. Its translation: CASNKGGSEAFF.

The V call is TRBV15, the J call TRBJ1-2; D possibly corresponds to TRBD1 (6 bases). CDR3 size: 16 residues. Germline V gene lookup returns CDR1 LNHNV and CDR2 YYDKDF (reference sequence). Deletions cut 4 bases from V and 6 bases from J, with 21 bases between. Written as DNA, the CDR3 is TGTGCCACCAGCAACTCCCGGGTAGGGGGGTCAGATGGCTACACCTTC. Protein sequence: CATSNSRVGGSDGYTF.

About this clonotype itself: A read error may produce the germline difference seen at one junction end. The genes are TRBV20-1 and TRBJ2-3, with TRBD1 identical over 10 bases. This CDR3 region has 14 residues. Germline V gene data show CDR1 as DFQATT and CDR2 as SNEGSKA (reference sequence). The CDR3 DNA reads TGCAGTGCCAGTAAGACAGGGGGCACAGATACGCGGTATTTT. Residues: CSASKTGGTDTRYF.

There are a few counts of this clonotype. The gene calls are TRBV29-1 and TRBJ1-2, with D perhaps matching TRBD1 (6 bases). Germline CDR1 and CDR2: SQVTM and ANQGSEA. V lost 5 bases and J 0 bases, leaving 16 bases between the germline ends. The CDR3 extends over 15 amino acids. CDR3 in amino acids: CSVSGGRTTNYGYTF. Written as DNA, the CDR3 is TGCAGCGTTTCGGGGGGCCGTACCACTAACTATGGCTACACCTTC.

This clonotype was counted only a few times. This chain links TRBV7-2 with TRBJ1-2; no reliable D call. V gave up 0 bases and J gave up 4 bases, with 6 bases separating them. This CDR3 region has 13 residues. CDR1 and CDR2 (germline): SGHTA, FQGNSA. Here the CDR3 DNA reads TGTGCCAGCAGCTTAGCGCGACTCTATGGCTACACCTTC. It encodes CASSLARLYGYTF.

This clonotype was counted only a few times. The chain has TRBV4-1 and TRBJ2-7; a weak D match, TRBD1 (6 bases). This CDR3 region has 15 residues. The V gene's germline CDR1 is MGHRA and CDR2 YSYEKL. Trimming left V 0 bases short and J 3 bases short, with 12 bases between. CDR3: CASSQEPGTFYEQYF. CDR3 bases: TGCGCCAGCAGCCAAGAACCCGGGACATTCTACGAGCAGTACTTC.